What follows describes a single TCR beta chain. These data come from a study of blood T cell repertoires in COVID-19. The CDR3 consists of 12 residues. V was clipped by 6 bases and J by 7 bases, with 10 bases between them. CDR1 WSHSY and CDR2 SAAADI come from the germline V gene. Participants, about 18 to 100 years old, spanned 25 or so US areas. Cohort allocation depended upon clinical history that participants reported. Exposed study participants had met a COVID-19 case within 2 weeks before entry. Per the original methods: From reference gene primer amplification, estimates of nucleated cell counts were derived. The data were produced by immunoSEQ multiplex PCR, yet TCRdb's version contains in-frame clones alone and is incomplete. The D gene and trimming were derived from the DNA, and the V and J assignments and clone size from that table. In the table there are some 150,000 clones, 84% of which are singletons.

The rearrangement links TRBV10-2 to TRBJ2-1; D may be TRBD2 (5 bases). The sample taken for sequencing was PBMCs or T cells enriched from blood (not recorded which). The source of this sequence is a woman aged 50 to 65 who had been exposed to COVID-19. CDR3 protein: CASRATSNEQFF. The CDR3 nucleotides are TGCGCCAGCAGAGCCACTAGTAATGAGCAGTTCTTC.